This T cell receptor (beta chain) was captured by sequencing in a study of regulatory T cells in long-lasting Graves disease. The V end was cut by 5 bases, the J end by 0 bases, with 7 bases between. Germline values: CDR1 LNHDA, CDR2 SQIVND (reference sequence). The CDR3 is 13 residues long. The time point is: persistent/refractory GD, antithyroid drugs over 5 years with positive TRAb. RNA from PBMCs was the source of the TCR library. In building TCR beta libraries, iRepertoire HTBI primers were used together with Arm-PCR of CDR3 regions. A single record per CDR3 protein comes from TCRdb applying MiXCR to the multiplex PCR reads. The sample contains almost 350,000 distinct CDR3 sequences, around 20% of which appear only once. This clonotype occurred many times.

This sequence originates from a female donor with Graves disease. The J gene is TRBJ1-1, the V gene TRBV19; D not certain. The sequenced sample was peripheral blood mononuclear cells (PBMCs), obtained when the disease was refractory, from a patient treated with antithyroid drugs. The CDR3 loop reads CASSPTVNTEAFF. The CDR3 DNA is TGTGCCAGTAGTCCGACGGTGAACACTGAAGCTTTCTTT.